This T cell receptor beta chain was sequenced for a study of cytomegalovirus exposure and HLA in healthy donors. Study at large: In a previous analysis, approximately 110 million unique TCR beta sequences were found from some 180 million T cells.

The V gene's germline CDR1 is LNHDA and CDR2 SQIVND (reference sequence). The CDR3 extends over 12 amino acids. V lost 5 bases to trimming and J lost 5 bases, with 9 bases between them. This clone appeared a single time. Its antigen is not identified. Study observations and caveats: No immune exposure information besides CMV serostatus was available. Reports state that TCR beta sequences accurately predicted most subjects' HLA-A and HLA-B alleles.

60 Vbeta and 13 Jbeta primers were used in PCR. The data were produced by immunoSEQ multiplex PCR, yet TCRdb's version contains in-frame clones alone and is incomplete. Among 200,000 to 250,000 clones listed, around 81% were seen once. Material for sequencing was PBMCs. The chain couples TRBV19 to TRBJ1-1; D unclear. This clonotype originated in an older woman in good health and CMV-seropositive. The CDR3 DNA reads as TGTGCCAGTAGTCCGGGTGGGACTGAAGCTTTCTTT. Translation: CASSPGGTEAFF.